Below, 14 T cell receptor beta chains from the same sample are listed, as sequenced in a study of T cell changes during pregnancy in multiple sclerosis. Assay used: immunoSEQ multiplex PCR; TCRdb lists only in-frame clones, some missing. The data show approximately 40,000 clones, with about 85% seen just once and 0.9% to 1.5% held by the top ten. The material sequenced was CD4+ T cells from peripheral blood mononuclear cells, taken in the second trimester of pregnancy. The receptors come from a female donor with multiple sclerosis, enrolled in a pregnancy study.

V usage is TRBV6-1 and J usage is TRBJ1-5, with TRBD1 matching over 7 bases. The CDR3 sequence is 15 residues long. The V and J ends lost 3 bases and 5 bases, in that order; junction bases with no gene match: 7. Germline V gene lookup returns CDR1 MNHNS and CDR2 SASEGT. CDR3 bases: TGTGCCAGCAGTGATATGGCAGGGGGTCATCAGCCCCAGCATTTT. It specifies CASSDMAGGHQPQHF.

The CDR3 sequence: CASTLEPGELFF. As DNA, the CDR3 is TGTGCCAGCACGTTAGAGCCCGGGGAGCTGTTTTTT. The gene calls are TRBV6-1 and TRBJ2-2; D remains unclear. The V and J ends lost 7 bases and 6 bases respectively, with 9 bases between them. Germline V gene lookup returns CDR1 MNHNS and CDR2 SASEGT. The CDR3 sequence is 12 residues long.

The genes are TRBV25-1 and TRBJ1-1; TRBD1 is a possible D gene (5 bases). Germline V gene data show CDR1 as MGHDK and CDR2 as SYGVNS. This CDR3 has 14 residues. Trimming stripped 4 bases from V and 4 bases from J, with 13 bases between. The CDR3 region has the DNA TGTGCCAGCAGTGGGAGGGGCCGCCTCACTGAAGCTTTCTTT. Translating it yields CASSGRGRLTEAFF.

The chain is built from TRBV5-1 and TRBJ2-1; 9 bases agree with TRBD2. The length of the CDR3 is 18 residues. CDR1 and CDR2 (germline): SGHRS, YFSETQ. V was pared by 0 bases and J by 10 bases, with 17 bases of the junction left unmatched. The CDR3 bases are TGCGCCAGCAGCTTGGCCACAAGGACTAGCGTATTGGGAACCGAGCAGTTCTTC. This translates into CASSLATRTSVLGTEQFF.

The V gene is TRBV14, the J gene TRBJ1-1; 7 nucleotides line up with TRBD1. The CDR3 is made up of 15 amino acids. V lost 3 bases, J lost 1 base, and 5 bases stayed unmatched. CDR1 and CDR2 (germline): SGHDN, FVKESK. CDR3 sequence: CASSHTGQRNTEAFF. CDR3 DNA sequence: TGTGCCAGCAGCCACACGGGACAGCGGAACACTGAAGCTTTCTTT.

The V and J genes are TRBV5-1 and TRBJ2-7; unclear D gene. V lost 0 bases, J lost 2 bases, and 9 bases lay in between. Germline CDR1 reads SGHRS; CDR2 reads YFSETQ. The length of the CDR3 is 14 residues. This CDR3 reads CASSLGGATYEQYF. CDR3 nucleotides: TGCGCCAGCAGCTTGGGCGGAGCTACCTACGAGCAGTACTTC.

This clone was found a few times. CDR3: CASTNPPLNQPQHF. CDR3 bases: TGTGCCAGCACCAACCCTCCCCTAAATCAGCCCCAGCATTTT. This sequence joins TRBV6-6 and TRBJ1-5; D not certain. The V and J ends lost 7 bases and 4 bases respectively, with 14 bases between them. The germline CDR1 and CDR2 sequences are MNHNY and SVGAGI (reference sequence). The CDR3 is made up of 14 amino acids.

J is TRBJ1-3 and V is TRBV15; D unresolved. This CDR3 region has 16 residues. V was cut by 0 bases and J by 2 bases, with 11 bases left in between. Germline loops: CDR1 LNHNV, CDR2 YYDKDF (reference sequence). In nucleotides, the CDR3 is TGTGCCACCAGCAGAGATCGCGGAGGCGCTGGAAACACCATATATTTT. This codes for CATSRDRGGAGNTIYF.

The V and J genes are TRBV25-1 and TRBJ2-7, with 12 bases that match TRBD2. V gave up 3 bases and J gave up 6 bases; unmatched junction bases: 6. Germline V gene lookup returns CDR1 MGHDK and CDR2 SYGVNS. There are 15 residues in the CDR3. CDR3 sequence (DNA): TGTGCCAGCAGTGAGCTCGGACTAGCGGGAATCGAGCAGTACTTC. This gives the protein CASSELGLAGIEQYF.

This chain joins TRBV28 and TRBJ2-1; D not resolved. CDR1 and CDR2 from the germline V gene are MDHEN and SYDVKM. The V end was cut by 3 bases, the J end by 1 base, with 10 bases between. This CDR3 region has 15 residues. The CDR3 loop reads CASSLAFGSYNEQFF. Here the CDR3 DNA reads TGTGCCAGCAGTTTGGCTTTCGGGTCCTACAATGAGCAGTTCTTC.

This rearrangement joins TRBV6-6 to TRBJ2-5; no firm D call. This CDR3 has 15 residues. In germline, CDR1 is MNHNY, CDR2 SVGAGI (reference sequence). Trimming took off 3 bases at V and 1 base at J, with 12 bases between the two ends. CDR3 in amino acids: CASSYPDNLQETQYF. The CDR3 region has the DNA TGTGCCAGCAGTTATCCCGACAACCTCCAAGAGACCCAGTACTTC.

V is TRBV2 and J is TRBJ2-5, with TRBD1 identical over 9 bases. Germline CDR1 is SNHLY and CDR2 is FYNNEI. This CDR3 has 13 residues. The J segment lost 5 bases and the V segment lost 8 bases, leaving 6 bases of the junction unmatched. The chain's CDR3 is CASVIGQGETQYF. CDR3 DNA sequence: TGTGCCAGCGTCATCGGACAGGGGGAGACCCAGTACTTC.

The chain uses TRBV28 and TRBJ1-4, with D possibly matching TRBD1 (5 bases). This CDR3 is built from 16 residues. Germline CDR1 is MDHEN and CDR2 is SYDVKM. With 6 bases removed from V and 7 bases from J, the gap between germline ends came to 21 bases. The CDR3 here is CASRSHRQLGTEKLFF. In DNA form, the CDR3 reads TGTGCCAGCAGGTCCCACAGACAGCTTGGTACTGAAAAACTGTTTTTT.

V usage is TRBV28 and J usage is TRBJ1-4; 7 nucleotides match TRBD1. Germline V gene lookup returns CDR1 MDHEN and CDR2 SYDVKM. The CDR3 is 17 residues long. V gave up 6 bases and J gave up 3 bases; unmatched junction bases: 13. The CDR3 nucleotides are TGTGCCAGCAGAGCCTCCGGAGTAGGACAGGCTAATGAAAAACTGTTTTTT. Its protein is CASRASGVGQANEKLFF. The full variable domain, in which reference TRBV28 and TRBJ1-4 provide the parts outside the CDR3, is DVKVTQSSRYLVKRTGEKVFLECVQDMDHENMFWYRQDPGLGLRLIYFSYDVKMKEKGDIPEGYSVSREKKERFSLILESASTNQTSMYLCASRASGVGQANEKLFFGSGTQLSVL.